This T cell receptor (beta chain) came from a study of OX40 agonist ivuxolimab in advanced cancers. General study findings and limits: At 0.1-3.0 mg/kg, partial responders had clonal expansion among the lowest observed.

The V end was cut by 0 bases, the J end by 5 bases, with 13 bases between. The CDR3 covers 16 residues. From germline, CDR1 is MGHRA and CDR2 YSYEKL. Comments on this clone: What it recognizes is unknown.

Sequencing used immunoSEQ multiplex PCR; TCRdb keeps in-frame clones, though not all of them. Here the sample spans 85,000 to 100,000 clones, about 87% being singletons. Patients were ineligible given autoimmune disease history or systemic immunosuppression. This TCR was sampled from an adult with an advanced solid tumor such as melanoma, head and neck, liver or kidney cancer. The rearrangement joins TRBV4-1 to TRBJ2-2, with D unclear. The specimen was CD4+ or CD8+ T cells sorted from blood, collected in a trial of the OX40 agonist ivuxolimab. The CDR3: CASSQDAGPLTGELFF. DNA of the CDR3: TGCGCCAGCAGCCAAGATGCAGGACCCTTGACCGGGGAGCTGTTTTTT.